This TCR beta chain came from a study of OX40 agonist ivuxolimab in advanced cancers. Study-level background: It was ivuxolimab, an agonistic anti-OX40 (CD134) antibody, that patients were treated with. Three partial responders included one hepatocellular carcinoma patient and two cutaneous melanoma patients.

Blood draws occurred at baseline, cycle 4 day 1, and cycle 7 day 1. Clones were read by immunoSEQ multiplex PCR, and TCRdb kept only the in-frame ones, dropping some. The sample lists some 79,000 clones, 80% to 95% occurring once. The germline V gene has CDR1 MDHEN and CDR2 SYDVKM. The J segment lost 0 bases and the V segment lost 6 bases, leaving 1 base of the junction unmatched. This CDR3 has 13 amino acids. The sample was CD4+ or CD8+ T cells sorted from blood, taken in a trial of the OX40 agonist ivuxolimab. J is TRBJ2-5 and V is TRBV28; 7 bases are shared with TRBD2. This receptor was taken from an adult with an advanced solid tumor such as melanoma, head and neck, liver or kidney cancer. CDR3 in DNA: TGTGCCAGCAGACTAGCGAACCAAGAGACCCAGTACTTC. Translation gives CASRLANQETQYF. Together with reference TRBV28 and TRBJ2-5, the CDR3 gives the full variable domain: DVKVTQSSRYLVKRTGEKVFLECVQDMDHENMFWYRQDPGLGLRLIYFSYDVKMKEKGDIPEGYSVSREKKERFSLILESASTNQTSMYLCASRLANQETQYFGPGTRLLVL.